This T cell receptor beta chain derives from a study of T cells in localized non-small cell lung cancer. Overall study findings and caveats: In the blood, greater T cell density corresponded to longer overall survival. Turning up in adjacent lung were a median around 60 of the top 100 tumor clones. Uninvolved adjacent lung had higher T cell clonality than tumor and all other tissues.

The CDR3 runs 13 residues. Germline-derived CDR1 and CDR2 are MNHEY and SVGAGI. Trimming removed 4 bases at V and 6 bases at J, with 9 bases between. In its sample, this clone was seen once. Its specificity is unknown. Repertoires were generated with immunoSEQ multiplex PCR, while TCRdb's copy carries only in-frame clones and drops some. The sample lists 39,000 or so clones; about 80% were seen once. The source of this sequence is a man aged 35 to 69 with stage II lung adenocarcinoma. The sample was PBMCs, taken before any cancer treatment. V and J are TRBV6-5 and TRBJ2-2; D call uncertain. The CDR3 coding sequence is TGTGCCAGCAGTTGGTTTAAGCCCGGGGAGCTGTTTTTT. Translation gives CASSWFKPGELFF.